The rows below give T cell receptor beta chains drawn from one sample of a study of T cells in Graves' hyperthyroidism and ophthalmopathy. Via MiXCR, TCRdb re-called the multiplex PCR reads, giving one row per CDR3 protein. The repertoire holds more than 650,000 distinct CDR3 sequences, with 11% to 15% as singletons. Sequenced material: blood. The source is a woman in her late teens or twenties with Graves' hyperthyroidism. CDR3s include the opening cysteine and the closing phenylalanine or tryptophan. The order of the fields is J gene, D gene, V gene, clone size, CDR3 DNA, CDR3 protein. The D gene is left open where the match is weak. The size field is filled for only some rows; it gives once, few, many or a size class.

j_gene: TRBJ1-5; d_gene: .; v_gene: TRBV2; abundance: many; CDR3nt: TGTGCCAGCAGTGTTGGGATGGGTCAGCCCCAGCATTTT; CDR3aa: CASSVGMGQPQHF
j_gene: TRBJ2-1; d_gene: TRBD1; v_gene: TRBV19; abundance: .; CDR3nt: TGTGCCAGTAGTACAGACAGGGGGTCCGTCGATGAGCAGTTCTTC; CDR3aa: CASSTDRGSVDEQFF
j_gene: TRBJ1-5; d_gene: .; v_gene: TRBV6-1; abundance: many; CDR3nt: TGTGCCAGCAGCGAGGACGGTGTGGCCAATCAGCCCCAGCATTTT; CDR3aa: CASSEDGVANQPQHF
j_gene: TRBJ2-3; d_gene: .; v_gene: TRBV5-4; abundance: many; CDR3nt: TGTGCCAGCAGCCTAAGCGGGCACACAGATACGCAGTATTTT; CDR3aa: CASSLSGHTDTQYF
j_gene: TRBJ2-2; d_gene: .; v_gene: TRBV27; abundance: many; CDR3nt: TGTGCCAGCAGCCACGGTGCCACCGGGGAGCTGTTTTTT; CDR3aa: CASSHGATGELFF
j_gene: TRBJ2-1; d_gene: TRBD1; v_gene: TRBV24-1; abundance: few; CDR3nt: TGTGCCACCAGTGATTTGGATCGGGACAGGGGGCTGGATGAGCAGTTCTTC; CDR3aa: CATSDLDRDRGLDEQFF
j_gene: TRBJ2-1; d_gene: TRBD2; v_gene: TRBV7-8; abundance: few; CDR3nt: TGTGCCAGCAGCTTAGCCCTAGCGGGACCCTACAATGAGCAGTTCTTC; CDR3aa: CASSLALAGPYNEQFF
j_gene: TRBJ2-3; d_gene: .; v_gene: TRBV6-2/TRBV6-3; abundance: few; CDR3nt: TGTGCCAGCAGTTACGGCAGGGACCCAGATACGCAGTATTTT; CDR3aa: CASSYGRDPDTQYF
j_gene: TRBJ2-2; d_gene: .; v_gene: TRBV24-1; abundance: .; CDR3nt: TGTGCCACCAGTGTTCTTTCCGGGGAGCTGTTTTTT; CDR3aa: CATSVLSGELFF
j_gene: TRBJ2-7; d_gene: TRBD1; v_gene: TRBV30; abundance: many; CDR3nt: TGTGCCTCGAGACCGGGACAGGGTTTGTACGAGCAGTACTTC; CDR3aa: CASRPGQGLYEQYF
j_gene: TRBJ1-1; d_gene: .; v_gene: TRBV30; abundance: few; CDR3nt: TGTGCCTGGAGTCCATTGCCATTTGAAGCTTTCTTT; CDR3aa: CAWSPLPFEAFF
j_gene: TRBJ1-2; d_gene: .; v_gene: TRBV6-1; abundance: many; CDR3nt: TGTGCCAGCACCCACCGGGACCCCCGGGGCTACACCTTC; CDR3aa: CASTHRDPRGYTF
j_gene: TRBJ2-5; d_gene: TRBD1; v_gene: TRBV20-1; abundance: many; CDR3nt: TGCAGTGCTAGGGGACAGCCCGCGTGGACCCAGTACTTC; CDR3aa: CSARGQPAWTQYF
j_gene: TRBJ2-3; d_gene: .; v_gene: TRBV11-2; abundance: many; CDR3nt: TGTGCCAGCAGCTTGGTTCCGTCCGCAGATACGCAGTATTTT; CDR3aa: CASSLVPSADTQYF
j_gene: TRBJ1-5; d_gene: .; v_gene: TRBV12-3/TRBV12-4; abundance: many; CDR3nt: TGTGCCAGCAGCGCAGGGTATAGCAATCAGCCCCAGCATTTT; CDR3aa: CASSAGYSNQPQHF
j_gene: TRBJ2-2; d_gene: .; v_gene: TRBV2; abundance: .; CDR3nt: TGTGCCAGAGCCAAAGTCGACAGGCCGCGCACCGGGGAGCTGTTTTTT; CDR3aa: CARAKVDRPRTGELFF
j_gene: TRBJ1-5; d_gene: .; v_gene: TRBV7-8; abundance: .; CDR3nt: TGTGCCAGCAGCTTAAGTCTAGTAGGGAGCAATCAGCCCCAGCATTTT; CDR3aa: CASSLSLVGSNQPQHF
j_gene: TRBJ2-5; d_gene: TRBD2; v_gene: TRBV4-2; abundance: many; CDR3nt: TGTGCCAGCAGCCAAGAGGTAGCGGGAGCAAAGACCCAGTACTTC; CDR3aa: CASSQEVAGAKTQYF
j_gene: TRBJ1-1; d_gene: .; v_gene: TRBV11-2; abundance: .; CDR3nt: TGTGCCAGCAGCTTCGGCTGGGGCCCCACTGAAGCTTTCTTT; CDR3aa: CASSFGWGPTEAFF
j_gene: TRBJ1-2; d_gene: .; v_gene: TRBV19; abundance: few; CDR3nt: TGTGCCAGTAGTATAGTGGCGGAATTCTATGGCTACACCTTC; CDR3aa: CASSIVAEFYGYTF
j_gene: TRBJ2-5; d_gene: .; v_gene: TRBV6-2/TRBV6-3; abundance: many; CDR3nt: TGTGCCAGCAGTTACCCTACAGGGCCAAGGGGGGTGAAGACCCAGTACTTC; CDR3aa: CASSYPTGPRGVKTQYF
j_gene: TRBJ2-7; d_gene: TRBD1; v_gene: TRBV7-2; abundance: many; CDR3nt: TGTGCCAGCAGCCCCGCTCCCGGACAGGGGACGTACGAGCAGTACTTC; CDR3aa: CASSPAPGQGTYEQYF
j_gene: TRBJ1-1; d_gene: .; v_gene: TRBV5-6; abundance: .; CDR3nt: TGTGCCAGCAGCTTGGGGGATGGTCTCCCAGGGGCTTTCTTT; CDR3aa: CASSLGDGLPGAFF
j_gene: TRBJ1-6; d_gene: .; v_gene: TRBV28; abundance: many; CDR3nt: TGTGCCAGCAGCGCGCGGGTTACCCCAAATTCACCCCTCCACTTT; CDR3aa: CASSARVTPNSPLHF
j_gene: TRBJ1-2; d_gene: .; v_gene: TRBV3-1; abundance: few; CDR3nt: TGTGCCAGCAGCCAGTTGGGGCAGGGGAGCGGCTACACCTTC; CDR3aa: CASSQLGQGSGYTF
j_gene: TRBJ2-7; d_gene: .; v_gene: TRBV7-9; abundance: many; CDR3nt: TGTGCCAGCAGCTTAGGTCACGTTTACGAGCAGTACTTC; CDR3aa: CASSLGHVYEQYF
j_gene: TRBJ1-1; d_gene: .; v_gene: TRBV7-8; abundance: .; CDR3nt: TGTGCCAGCATCCAATTCGGGGGGACGAGGGACACTGAAGCTTTCTTT; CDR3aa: CASIQFGGTRDTEAFF
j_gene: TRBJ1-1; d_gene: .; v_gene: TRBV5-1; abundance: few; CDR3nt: TGCGCCAGCAGCCCAGGGTGGGGGATGAACACTGAAGCTTTCTTT; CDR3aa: CASSPGWGMNTEAFF
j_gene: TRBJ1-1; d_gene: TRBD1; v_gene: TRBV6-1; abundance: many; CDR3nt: TGTGCCAGCAGGGGTACAGGGGCCACCCGAGCTTTCTTT; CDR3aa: CASRGTGATRAFF
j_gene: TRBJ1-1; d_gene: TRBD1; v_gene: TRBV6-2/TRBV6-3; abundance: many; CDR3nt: TGTGCCAGCAGTTTAGGGGGCCCGCGGACTGAAGCTTTCTTT; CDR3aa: CASSLGGPRTEAFF
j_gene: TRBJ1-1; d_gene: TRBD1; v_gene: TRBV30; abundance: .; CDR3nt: TGTGCCTGGAGTGTCCCAGGGGGCCTGGGGAAAGCTTTCTTT; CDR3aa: CAWSVPGGLGKAFF
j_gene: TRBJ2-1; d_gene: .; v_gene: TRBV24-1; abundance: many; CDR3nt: TGTGCCACCAGTGATATAGGGCCTAGTCAGGATGAGCAGTTCTTC; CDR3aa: CATSDIGPSQDEQFF
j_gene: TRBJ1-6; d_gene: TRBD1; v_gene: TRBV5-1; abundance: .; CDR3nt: TGCGCCAGCAGCTTGGTCCGACGACAGGGGCGCCCCTATAATTCACCCCTCCACTTT; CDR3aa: CASSLVRRQGRPYNSPLHF